This T cell receptor beta chain derives from a study of blood T cell repertoires in COVID-19. The table came from immunoSEQ multiplex PCR; TCRdb's copy has only in-frame clones and leaves some out. The table has 350,000 or so clones, approximately 89% seen once. This CDR3 comprises 16 residues. The V gene's germline CDR1 is LNHDA and CDR2 SQIVND (reference sequence). V lost 5 bases and J lost 0, with 13 bases in between. Material: peripheral blood. V and J are TRBV19 and TRBJ1-4, with D perhaps TRBD1 (5 bases). The clonotype originates from a woman younger than 45 with COVID-19, enrolled during active disease. CDR3: CASSPQGAATNEKLFF. In nucleotides, the CDR3 is TGTGCCAGTAGTCCCCAGGGTGCTGCAACTAATGAAAAACTGTTTTTT.